The 6 T cell receptor beta chains in this list originate from one sample, sequenced in a study of T cell repertoires in ileal Crohn's disease. Some clones are missing from TCRdb's copy, which holds only in-frame ones; the method was immunoSEQ multiplex PCR. Of about 62,000 clones in the sample, roughly nine tenths were seen once. Time point described: neoterminal ileum biopsy at postoperative endoscopy, about 6 months after surgery. The material sequenced was ileal tissue. These receptors originate from an adult with Crohn's disease.

This clone appeared a single time. This chain uses TRBV13 with TRBJ2-5, with 8 bases identical to TRBD1. From germline, CDR1 is PRHDT and CDR2 FYEKMQ (reference sequence). V shed 4 bases and J 9 bases; nucleotides not matched to a gene: 13. The CDR3 contains 15 residues. In DNA, the CDR3 is TGTGCCAGCAGCTATCGTCGAGACAGGGGTCTCCCCCAGTACTTC. Its protein is CASSYRRDRGLPQYF.

This sequence joins TRBV7-2 and TRBJ1-4; D ambiguous. V was clipped by 2 bases and J by 10 bases, with 17 bases between them. The length of the CDR3 is 15 residues. CDR1 is SGHTA and CDR2 is FQGNSA in the germline V gene. The CDR3 nucleotides read TGTGCCAGCAGCTTATCTGTCCGGGGTTTTGGAAAACTGTTTTTT. Translating it yields CASSLSVRGFGKLFF.

The chain joins TRBV7-3 to TRBJ2-1; D is possibly TRBD2 (6 bases). From germline, CDR1 is SGHTA and CDR2 FQGTGA. The CDR3 runs to 16 residues. V lost 5 bases and J 4 bases, leaving 18 bases between the germline ends. The CDR3 DNA reads TGTGCCAGCAGCCCGCAAGCGGGCGGCCGTTACAATGAGCAGTTCTTC. Translating gives CASSPQAGGRYNEQFF.

This clone was detected once. The chain couples TRBV6-6 to TRBJ1-3; TRBD1 matches 7 bases. This CDR3 contains 13 residues. Trimming at V came to 6 bases and at J to 9 bases, leaving 8 bases not matched to a gene. Germline V gene sequence: CDR1 MNHNY, CDR2 SVGAGI (reference sequence). The CDR3, as DNA: TGTGCCAGCAGGACAGGGCAAGTCGGCACCATATATTTT. Translating it yields CASRTGQVGTIYF.

This rearrangement joins TRBV7-6 to TRBJ2-1; TRBD2 aligns across 12 bases. Looked up from germline, CDR1 is SGHVS and CDR2 is FNYEAQ. CDR3 size: 16 residues. J was trimmed by 8 bases and V by 4 bases; bases with no gene match: 9. The DNA of the CDR3 is TGTGCCAGCAGCTCCTATTCGACTAGCGGGAGTGATGAGCAGTTCTTC. Translation: CASSSYSTSGSDEQFF.

This chain connects TRBV2 to TRBJ1-6; D possibly corresponds to TRBD1 (6 bases). The ends were cut back, 7 bases at V and 3 bases at J, with 13 bases in the middle. This CDR3 comprises 15 residues. Per germline, CDR1 SNHLY and CDR2 FYNNEI. The CDR3 here is CASTVDRNYNSPLHF. In nucleotides, the CDR3 is TGTGCCAGCACTGTGGACAGAAACTATAATTCACCCCTCCACTTT.